The text below deals with one T cell receptor beta chain. Authors' processing steps: Amplification of reference gene primers provided the estimated nucleated cell counts. TCRdb keeps only in-frame clones here, not all; method: immunoSEQ multiplex PCR. V and J calls plus clone size are reproduced from that table; the DNA served to infer D and trimming. The sample lists 180,000 or so clones; around nine tenths were seen once. The data are from a study of blood T cell repertoires in COVID-19. As for the study in general: Specimens from acute and convalescent COVID-19 originated in the United States, Italy and Spain. The cDNA or gDNA used as material had been derived from T cells, B-cell-depleted T cells, or PBMCs.

The sample taken for sequencing was peripheral blood. The TCR sequence derives from a man aged 18 to 29 with active or convalescent COVID-19.

The CDR3 sequence: CAWGGQGGEKLFF. CDR3 DNA: TGTGCCTGGGGGGGACAGGGTGGTGAAAAACTGTTTTTT. The rearrangement uses TRBV30 and TRBJ1-4; 9 bases match TRBD1. This CDR3 has 13 residues. Germline V gene lookup returns CDR1 GTSNPN and CDR2 SVGIG (reference sequence). After removal of 5 bases from V and 7 bases from J, the junction contained 5 bases not matched to a gene.